The entry below describes one T cell receptor beta chain. No antigen is known for it. V gave up 0 bases and J gave up 8 bases, with 17 bases separating them. Germline V gene sequence: CDR1 SGHDT, CDR2 YYEEEE. CDR3 length equals 15 residues. This sample was taken from a study of shared clonotypes between healthy human individuals. Whole-study findings and limits: Sampling included only blood; tissue repertoires likely differ. Rarefaction indicated that sorted-subset sequencing remained incomplete although depth was large.

Naive CD8 cells, CD45RO-negative and positively selected for CCR7, excluded terminally differentiated effector memory CD45RA+ cells. The table came from immunoSEQ multiplex PCR; TCRdb's copy has only in-frame clones and leaves some out. This repertoire shows fewer than 850,000 clones, roughly 96% found once; its top ten account for under 0.3%. J is TRBJ1-2 and V is TRBV5-6; a weak D match, TRBD1 (5 bases). What was sequenced was naive CD8+ T cells sorted from blood. The receptor was derived from a man aged 25 to 40 in good health. This chain's CDR3 is CASSLDLRGAFGYTF. The DNA of the CDR3 is TGTGCCAGCAGCTTGGACCTAAGGGGCGCATTCGGCTACACCTTC. Full variable domain (rest looked up from reference TRBV5-6 and TRBJ1-2): DAGVTQSPTHLIKTRGQQVTLRCSPKSGHDTVSWYQQALGQGPQFIFQYYEEEERQRGNFPDRFSGHQFPNYSSELNVNALLLGDSALYLCASSLDLRGAFGYTFGSGTRLTVV.